This T cell receptor beta chain was recovered during a study of blood T cell repertoires in COVID-19. Across the study: The United States, Italy and Spain were the sources of the acute and convalescent COVID-19 samples. From T cells, B-cell-depleted T cells, or PBMCs came the material, which was cDNA or gDNA.

In the source study's methods: Estimates of nucleated cell counts were drawn from the amplification of reference gene primers. Data came from immunoSEQ multiplex PCR; TCRdb stores just in-frame clones and leaves some out. V and J calls plus clone size are reproduced from that table; the DNA served to infer D and trimming. The table lists fewer than 110,000 clones, around 80% of them singletons. The CDR3 is 16 amino acids. V lost 6 bases and J 4 bases, leaving 21 bases between the germline ends. CDR1 is MNHEY, CDR2 SVGAGI, per germline. The sample consisted of peripheral blood. This clonotype was obtained from a man aged 65 to 79 with acute or convalescent COVID-19. V and J are TRBV6-5 and TRBJ1-2; D gene ambiguous. The CDR3 loop is CASRYQMAWLLYGYTF. CDR3 bases: TGTGCCAGCAGATACCAGATGGCCTGGCTCCTCTATGGCTACACCTTC.